These 25 T cell receptor beta chains were all obtained from the same sample, sequenced in a study of tumor-infiltrating lymphocytes in primary liver carcinoma. Unsorted bulk tissue (about 20-32 mg) underwent RNA and DNA co-extraction. TCR beta cDNA was reverse-transcribed from 450 to 500 ng of total RNA. The reaction used a constant-region primer and ProtoScript II reverse transcriptase. ARM-PCR was slightly modified, and three nested multiplex PCR rounds with it gave rise to the TCR beta libraries. Running nine to ten cycles apiece, the first two PCR rounds relied on TRBV1-TRBV30 forward primers together with a C-beta reverse primer. TCRdb fed the multiplex PCR reads into MiXCR, producing one record per CDR3 protein. The sample has about 120,000 distinct CDR3 sequences, about two thirds seen once; the top ten hold 8.1%. The sample taken for sequencing was tumor-adjacent normal liver tissue. The receptors stem from a woman aged 60-75 years with primary liver carcinoma and hepatitis B virus infection.

With respect to this clonotype: Just one base apart from a much larger clone, this may be a read error. This chain joins TRBV14 and TRBJ2-3; 11 positions match TRBD1. The CDR3 extends over 18 amino acids. CDR1 is SGHDN, CDR2 FVKESK, per germline. CDR3 in DNA: TGTGCCAGCAGCCAAGATCCCGGACAGGGGGCACGGACAGATACGCATTATTTT. Its translation: CASSQDPGQGARTDTHYF.

For this clonotype: This could be a read error, since a much larger clone is one nucleotide away. The genes are TRBV2 and TRBJ1-5; 8 bases map to TRBD1. The CDR3 has 13 amino acids. Germline V gene lookup returns CDR1 SNHLY and CDR2 FYNNEI. The CDR3 spells CASSWTGHQSQHF. The CDR3 DNA is TGTGCCAGCAGTTGGACAGGGCATCAGTCCCAGCATTTT.

Regarding this clonotype: Possible read error: a much larger clone is one base away. The chain uses TRBV7-9 and TRBJ2-5; D is unresolved. Trimming removed 5 bases from V and 5 bases from J, with 9 bases in between. Germline V gene data show CDR1 as SEHNR and CDR2 as FQNEAQ (reference sequence). The CDR3 covers 12 residues. The CDR3 reads CASSTSGETQYF. CDR3 in DNA: TGTGCCAGCAGCACCTCCGGGGAGACCCAGTACTTC.

Points on this clonotype: This may arise from a read error, as a much more abundant clone is one base away. The chain couples TRBV30 to TRBJ2-1; D remains unclear. The CDR3 has 14 amino acids. Trimming removed 6 bases at V and 4 bases at J, with 16 bases between. CDR1 is GTSNPN, CDR2 SVGIG, per germline (reference sequence). In DNA form, the CDR3 reads TGTGCCTGCAGTCGAGTGGGCTTTTACAATGAGCAGTTCTTC. Translation gives CACSRVGFYNEQFF.

With respect to this clonotype: A much larger clone differs by one base, so this may be a read error. The CDR3 sequence is CASSPHGANYGYTF. The CDR3 DNA follows: TGTGCCAGCAGTCCACATGGGGCTAACTATGGCTACACCTTC. The chain joins TRBV28 to TRBJ1-2; D uncertain. This CDR3 has 14 amino acids. V was shortened by 5 bases and J by 0 bases, with 10 bases between the two germline ends. Per germline, CDR1 MDHEN and CDR2 SYDVKM.

The J gene is TRBJ2-3, the V gene TRBV30; no clear D. Trimming removed 4 bases at V and 1 base at J, with 9 bases between. Germline V gene data show CDR1 as GTSNPN and CDR2 as SVGIG (reference sequence). The CDR3 covers 13 residues. The CDR3 reads CAWNGWGTDTQYF. DNA for the CDR3: TGTGCCTGGAATGGCTGGGGCACAGATACGCAGTATTTT. The full variable domain, rest sourced from reference TRBV30 and TRBJ2-3, is SQTIHQWPATLVQPVGSPLSLECTVEGTSNPNLYWYRQAAGRGLQLLFYSVGIGQISSEVPQNLSASRPQDRQFILSSKKLLLSDSGFYLCAWNGWGTDTQYFGPGTRLTVL.

With regard to this clonotype: Possible read error: a much larger clone is one base away. The chain links TRBV5-1 to TRBJ1-3; D perhaps matches TRBD1 (6 bases). The ends were cut back, 1 base at V and 8 bases at J, with 16 bases in the middle. This CDR3 contains 15 residues. Germline V gene lookup returns CDR1 SGHRS and CDR2 YFSETQ. The CDR3 sequence: CASSLSRQGKDTIYF. The CDR3 bases are TGCGCCAGCAGCTTGTCCCGGCAGGGGAAGGACACCATATATTTT.

In the case of this clonotype: At one of its ends the junction is not consistent with the germline gene, which may arise from a read error. The chain joins TRBV5-4 to TRBJ2-2, with D perhaps TRBD1 or TRBD2 (5 bases each). This CDR3 is built from 15 residues. CDR1 is SGHNT, CDR2 YYREEE, per germline (reference sequence). The CDR3 region has the DNA TGTGCCAGCAGCTTGGGAGGGGACCTGTCCGGGGAGCTGGTTTTT. This sequence encodes CASSLGGDLSGELVF.

The chain employs TRBV7-9 and TRBJ1-4; 9 bases are a match to TRBD1. With V trimmed by 6 bases and J by 1 base, 12 bases remained unmatched. This CDR3 region has 18 residues. Germline V lookup: CDR1 SEHNR, CDR2 FQNEAQ (reference sequence). CDR3 in DNA: TGTGCCAGCAGTTTATCCGCGGGACAGGGAATAACTAATGAAAAACTGTTTTTT. Amino acid sequence: CASSLSAGQGITNEKLFF.

This clonotype has just one count. A read error may explain this, as a much larger clone is one base away. V is TRBV6-1 and J is TRBJ2-7, with TRBD2 identical over 9 bases. The CDR3 is 15 amino acids. Germline V lookup: CDR1 MNHNS, CDR2 SASEGT. The CDR3 region has the DNA TGTCCCAGCAGTGACGGTAGCGGGAGAGGTTACGAGCAGTACTTC. Amino acids: CPSSDGSGRGYEQYF.

Of note for this clonotype: At one boundary the junction diverges from the germline segment, which might be a read error. The rearrangement joins TRBV11-2 to TRBJ1-1; D remains ambiguous. This CDR3 is 16 amino acids long. The germline CDR1 and CDR2 sequences are SGHAT and FQNNGV. The CDR3 bases are TGTGCCAGTAGCTCCTTAACAGATGATTGGAACACTGGAGCTTTCTTT. Translated, it gives CASSSLTDDWNTGAFF. The full variable domain, in which reference TRBV11-2 and TRBJ1-1 provide the parts outside the CDR3, is EAGVAQSPRYKIIEKRQSVAFWCNPISGHATLYWYQQILGQGPKLLIQFQNNGVVDDSQLPKDRFSAERLKGVDSTLKIQPAKLEDSAVYLCASSSLTDDWNTGAFFGQGTRLTVV.

This clonotype has ten or more counts. The chain uses TRBV29-1 and TRBJ2-5; either TRBD1 or TRBD2 may fit D (7 bases each). The V gene's germline CDR1 is SQVTM and CDR2 ANQGSEA. Trimming cost V 4 bases and J 5 bases, with 11 bases left between them. CDR3 size: 12 residues. CDR3 bases: TGCAGCGTTGGACAGGGAGGGGAGACCCAGTACTTC. Protein product: CSVGQGGETQYF.

This clonotype was recorded at least ten times. The chain couples TRBV14 to TRBJ2-7; 12 bases agree with TRBD2. The germline gives CDR1 SGHDN, CDR2 FVKESK. The length of the CDR3 is 17 residues. The V segment lost 4 bases and the J segment 7 bases; nucleotides outside the gene matches: 14. CDR3 sequence: CASSLRFRTSGTDEQYF. The DNA for the CDR3 is TGTGCCAGCAGCCTACGTTTTCGGACTAGCGGGACCGATGAGCAGTACTTC.

This clonotype was counted only a few times. A read error may explain this, as a much larger clone is one base away. The V and J genes are TRBV29-1 and TRBJ2-7, with D perhaps matching TRBD1 or TRBD2 (5 bases each). This CDR3 comprises 13 residues. Trimming took 8 bases from V and 6 from J, leaving 20 bases between them. Germline V gives CDR1 SQVTM, CDR2 ANQGSEA. CDR3 protein: CSIVVQAGGEQYF. The CDR3, as DNA: TGCAGCATTGTGGTACAGGCGGGCGGCGAGCAGTACTTC.

About this clonotype: The junction and the germline gene differ at one end; a read error may be behind it. The V and J genes are TRBV6-1 and TRBJ2-7; possibly TRBD1 for D (6 bases). The germline CDR1 and CDR2 sequences are MNHNS and SASEGT. The CDR3 loop spans 13 amino acids. CDR3 region: CTSTSRGNYEHYF. The CDR3, as DNA: TGTACCAGCACCTCAAGGGGGAACTACGAGCACTACTTC.

The CDR3 region is CASRAGTSSSYNEQFF. CDR3 nucleotide sequence: TGTGCCAGCAGGGCCGGGACTTCGAGCTCCTACAATGAGCAGTTCTTC. The chain joins TRBV5-6 to TRBJ2-1, with a weak D call TRBD2 (6 bases). V lost 5 bases to trimming and J lost 0 bases, with 15 bases between them. The germline gives CDR1 SGHDT, CDR2 YYEEEE. The CDR3 has 16 amino acids.

By its share, this clonotype is medium-sized. This chain joins TRBV11-2 and TRBJ2-7; 7 bases are a match to TRBD2. This CDR3 spans 15 amino acids. Germline CDR1 is SGHAT and CDR2 is FQNNGV. The junction had 5 bases not matched to a gene; V was cut back by 0 bases and J by 3 bases. The CDR3 loop reads CASSLDGGEVYEQYF. As DNA, the CDR3 is TGTGCCAGCAGCTTAGATGGGGGGGAGGTCTACGAGCAGTACTTC.

Details on this clonotype: As the CDR3 is not closed by the conserved phenylalanine or tryptophan, this likely results from a read error. The DNA is omitted, as the CDR3 cannot be located on it reliably, and the CDR3 follows TCRdb's listing. This chain links TRBV11-2 with TRBJ2-2; the table's D gene call, TRBD2, was not cross checked with the DNA. 16 amino acids form the CDR3, both terminal residues included. Looked up from germline, CDR1 is SGHAT and CDR2 is FQNNGV. The CDR3 spells CASSVSSGLAGGELFL.

Concerning this clonotype: A much larger clone differs by one base, so this may be a read error. This chain uses TRBV5-1 with TRBJ2-3; TRBD2 matches 8 bases. This CDR3 spans 14 amino acids. Trimming took 5 bases from V and 4 from J; bases not matched to a gene: 6. Germline-derived CDR1 and CDR2 are SGHRS and YFSETQ. The CDR3 region has the DNA TGCGCCAGCAGTGCCGAGCGGGAGCCAGATACGCAGTATTTT. It yields the protein CASSAEREPDTQYF. Full variable domain (missing parts from reference TRBV5-1 and TRBJ2-3): KAGVTQTPRYLIKTRGQQVTLSCSPISGHRSVSWYQQTPGQGLQFLFEYFSETQRNKGNFPGRFSGRQFSNSRSEMNVSTLELGDSALYLCASSAEREPDTQYFGPGTRLTVL.

This clonotype appeared a single time. Compared with germline, one end of the junction differs, possibly owing to a read error. The chain uses TRBV11-2 and TRBJ2-1; 9 bases agree with TRBD2. Looked up from germline, CDR1 is SGHAT and CDR2 is FQNNGV. The CDR3 length is 13 residues. The CDR3 loop is CVSIWSSGAEQFF. DNA for the CDR3: TGTGTCAGCATCTGGTCTAGCGGGGCAGAGCAGTTCTTC.

Comments on this clonotype: The junction does not match germline at one end; this may be a read error. The chain links TRBV4-2 to TRBJ1-2; a possible D gene is TRBD1 (6 bases). In germline, CDR1 is LGHNA, CDR2 YNFKEQ. This CDR3 has 14 amino acids. The CDR3 DNA reads TGTGCGAGCAGTCTCCGGAACAGGGAAAATGGCTACACCTTC. As protein: CASSLRNRENGYTF.

Points on this clonotype: A junction boundary mismatches the germline segment, possibly from a read error. The V call is TRBV12-3 or TRBV12-4, the J call TRBJ2-1; D uncertain. This CDR3 region has 13 residues. The CDR3 sequence is CASSCQYTDTQYF. In nucleotides, the CDR3 is TGTGCCAGCAGTTGTCAGTACACAGATACGCAGTATTTC.

J is TRBJ1-2 and V is TRBV7-9; 7 bases are a match to TRBD1. V gave up 1 base and J gave up 7 bases; unmatched junction bases: 9. There are 15 residues in the CDR3. Germline CDR1 is SEHNR and CDR2 is FQNEAQ (reference sequence). This CDR3 is CASSLGVEGASGYTF. CDR3 coding DNA: TGTGCCAGCAGCTTAGGGGTGGAGGGGGCGAGTGGCTACACCTTC.

Notes on this clonotype: One end of the junction is discordant with germline, which a read error may explain. J is TRBJ2-7 and V is TRBV14; D is perhaps TRBD2 (5 bases). Germline loops: CDR1 SGHDN, CDR2 FVKESK. The CDR3 length is 13 residues. DNA of the CDR3: TGTGTCAGCAGCCAACTAGGAGACTACGAGCAGTACTTC. Residues: CVSSQLGDYEQYF.

V is TRBV11-2 and J is TRBJ1-1, with no clear D. CDR1 is SGHAT and CDR2 is FQNNGV in the germline V gene. V shed 5 bases and J shed 1 base, with 11 bases lying between them. The CDR3 sequence is 14 residues long. CDR3 DNA: TGTGCCAGCAGCCATACATGCCCGAACACTGAAGCTTTCTTT. Translated: CASSHTCPNTEAFF.